This record covers a single TCR beta chain. Its antigen is still unknown. The sample belongs to a study of OX40 agonist ivuxolimab in advanced cancers. Study-wide results and limits: There were, on average, more expanded clones in CD8+ T cells than in CD4+. Certain nonresponding patients likewise had low normalized T-cell clonal expansion. Individuals who were partial responders at 0.1-3.0 mg/kg had clonal expansion that ranked among the lowest.

TCRdb's table, derived via immunoSEQ multiplex PCR, lists solely in-frame clones and lacks some. The sample carries about 61,000 clones, 92% recorded once. From germline, CDR1 is MNHNS and CDR2 SASEGT. Trimming cost V 2 bases and J 6 bases, with 19 bases left between them. The CDR3 consists of 16 residues. Sample: CD4+ or CD8+ T cells sorted from blood, taken in a trial of the OX40 agonist ivuxolimab. V gene TRBV6-1 combines with J gene TRBJ1-1; D remains ambiguous. This TCR was recovered from an adult with an advanced solid tumor such as melanoma, head and neck, liver or kidney cancer. The CDR3 sequence is CASSELSTVRASEAFF. The CDR3, as DNA: TGTGCCAGCAGTGAACTTTCCACCGTCCGGGCCTCTGAAGCTTTCTTT.